The 32 T cell receptor beta chains presented below share a single source sample, sequenced in a study of blood T cell repertoires in COVID-19. Using immunoSEQ multiplex PCR, the repertoire was profiled, and TCRdb retains in-frame clones only, with some absent. The table shows about 110,000 clones, with over 80% occurring only once. Sequences were obtained from peripheral blood. These receptor sequences come from a woman in her 70s with acute or convalescent COVID-19.

The chain recombines TRBV27 with TRBJ2-5; D may be TRBD1 (7 bases). This CDR3 is 16 amino acids long. The V gene's germline CDR1 is MNHEY and CDR2 SMNVEV (reference sequence). V shed 3 bases and J shed 5 bases, with 19 bases lying between them. The CDR3 spells CASSFLRGALGETQYF. CDR3 DNA: TGTGCCAGCAGTTTCCTCAGGGGGGCCCTTGGGGAGACCCAGTACTTC.

V gene TRBV19 combines with J gene TRBJ1-6; 7 nucleotides align to TRBD1. Germline V gives CDR1 LNHDA, CDR2 SQIVND (reference sequence). With 2 bases clipped from V and 5 bases from J, the junction kept 0 bases outside the gene matches. The CDR3 runs to 14 residues. The CDR3 coding sequence is TGTGCCAGTAGTATACAGGGGGATAATTCACCCCTCCACTTT. Translating gives CASSIQGDNSPLHF.

This rearrangement joins TRBV2 to TRBJ1-1; possibly TRBD1 for D (6 bases). V lost 6 bases and J lost 2, with 13 bases in between. Germline CDR1 reads SNHLY; CDR2 reads FYNNEI. CDR3 length: 14 residues. Here the CDR3 reads CASRGNRVNTEAFF. DNA of the CDR3: TGTGCCAGCAGGGGGAACAGGGTTAACACTGAAGCTTTCTTT.

The rearrangement joins TRBV28 to TRBJ1-2; 8 positions match TRBD1. The CDR3 loop spans 15 amino acids. With V trimmed by 5 bases and J by 5 bases, 10 bases remained unmatched. The germline CDR1 and CDR2 sequences are MDHEN and SYDVKM. The CDR3 sequence is CASSGSGQGSYGYTF. The CDR3 region has the DNA TGTGCCAGCAGTGGCTCCGGACAGGGATCATATGGCTACACCTTC.

The gene calls are TRBV5-6 and TRBJ2-3, with D possibly matching TRBD2 (7 bases). V was shortened by 0 bases and J by 4 bases, with 12 bases between the two germline ends. Germline CDR1 SGHDT, CDR2 YYEEEE. The CDR3 loop spans 15 amino acids. CDR3 region: CASSLVAGAADTQYF. DNA for the CDR3: TGTGCCAGCAGCTTGGTGGCGGGGGCCGCAGATACGCAGTATTTT.

The V gene is TRBV19, the J gene TRBJ2-5; 8 bases are shared with TRBD2. V lost 3 bases and J lost 1; bases outside the gene matches: 7. CDR1 is LNHDA and CDR2 is SQIVND in the germline V gene (reference sequence). The CDR3 extends over 16 amino acids. The CDR3 DNA reads as TGTGCCAGTAGTATGGGGTCTGCGGGGGGCCAAGAGACCCAGTACTTC. Protein sequence: CASSMGSAGGQETQYF.

The chain recombines TRBV18 with TRBJ2-3; TRBD2 might be the D (6 bases). The germline V and J ends were trimmed by 6 bases and 5 bases, with 18 bases remaining between them. In germline, CDR1 is KGHSH, CDR2 LQKENI. The CDR3 spans 15 residues. The DNA of the CDR3 is TGTGCCAGCTCCCCCCGTAGCGGAACCGGAGATACGCAGTATTTT. The encoded protein is CASSPRSGTGDTQYF.

V and J are TRBV5-1 and TRBJ1-5; D is undetermined. CDR1 is SGHRS and CDR2 is YFSETQ in the germline V gene. V lost 4 bases and J lost 7, with 15 bases in between. The CDR3 has 14 amino acids. In nucleotides, the CDR3 is TGCGCCAGCAGCCTCCAAGGCGGAGACCAGCCCCAGCATTTT. Translation gives CASSLQGGDQPQHF.

The J gene is TRBJ1-5, the V gene TRBV3-1 (or the pseudogene TRBV3-2), with 10 positions matching TRBD1. The CDR3 consists of 16 residues. Per the germline V gene, CDR1 is LGHDT and CDR2 is YNNKEL (reference sequence). The trim removed 4 bases at V and 6 bases at J, leaving 9 bases unmatched. The CDR3 reads CASSLGQGIRSQPQHF. CDR3 nucleotide sequence: TGTGCCAGCAGCCTGGGACAGGGGATCAGAAGTCAGCCCCAGCATTTT.

The chain links TRBV19 to TRBJ1-3; D is unresolved. The V end was cut by 3 bases, the J end by 1 base, with 13 bases between. Germline CDR1 and CDR2: LNHDA and SQIVND (reference sequence). This CDR3 is 16 amino acids long. The CDR3 spells CASSIGPRLSGNTIYF. CDR3 bases: TGTGCCAGTAGTATTGGGCCCCGATTATCTGGAAACACCATATATTTT.

The DNA for the CDR3 is TGTGCCAGCAGCTTAACCCCCGGTGGGCTCGGAGGGAATGAGCAGTTCTTC. This gives the protein CASSLTPGGLGGNEQFF. The genes are TRBV7-6 and TRBJ2-1, with D perhaps matching TRBD2 (6 bases). Germline V gene sequence: CDR1 SGHVS, CDR2 FNYEAQ. The length of the CDR3 is 17 residues. Trimming took off 2 bases at V and 7 bases at J, with 21 bases between the two ends.

The V gene is TRBV3-1 (or the pseudogene TRBV3-2), the J gene TRBJ2-7, with 7 positions matching TRBD2. This CDR3 region has 15 residues. The V gene end was trimmed by 4 bases and the J gene end by 2 bases; junction bases not matched to a gene: 8. Germline-derived CDR1 and CDR2 are LGHDT and YNNKEL (reference sequence). CDR3 DNA sequence: TGTGCCAGCAGCCGCGCTAGCGGTGGGACCTACGAGCAGTACTTC. Residues: CASSRASGGTYEQYF.

This clone was found a few times. The J gene is TRBJ1-5, the V gene TRBV19; the D gene is possibly TRBD1 (6 bases). In germline, CDR1 is LNHDA, CDR2 SQIVND (reference sequence). The V and J ends lost 3 bases and 2 bases respectively, with 8 bases between them. The CDR3 length is 14 residues. The CDR3 spells CASSIRQGNQPQHF. Here the CDR3 DNA reads TGTGCCAGTAGTATCCGACAGGGCAATCAGCCCCAGCATTTT. The whole variable domain, filled in from reference TRBV19 and TRBJ1-5, reads DGGITQSPKYLFRKEGQNVTLSCEQNLNHDAMYWYRQDPGQGLRLIYYSQIVNDFQKGDIAEGYSVSREKKESFPLTVTSAQKNPTAFYLCASSIRQGNQPQHFGDGTRLSIL.

This chain joins TRBV5-8 and TRBJ1-1, with D uncertain. Trimming left V 5 bases short and J 6 bases short, with 17 bases between. CDR1 is SGHTS and CDR2 is YDEGEE in the germline V gene. The CDR3 sequence is 14 residues long. CDR3 sequence reads: CASSPTGLGAEAFF. CDR3 nucleotide sequence: TGTGCCAGCAGTCCCACGGGGTTGGGAGCTGAAGCTTTCTTT.

V usage is TRBV7-9 and J usage is TRBJ2-7; no reliable D call. Per germline, CDR1 SEHNR and CDR2 FQNEAQ (reference sequence). The CDR3 is 16 residues long. V shed 8 bases and J shed 0 bases, with 20 bases lying between them. In nucleotides, the CDR3 is TGTGCCAGCGCTAACCAGAACAGCATACTCTCCTACGAGCAGTACTTC. Residues: CASANQNSILSYEQYF.

CDR3 protein: CASSFGAPQPQHF. In DNA, the CDR3 is TGTGCCAGCAGTTTTGGGGCGCCTCAGCCCCAGCATTTT. The chain employs TRBV12-3 or TRBV12-4 and TRBJ1-5, with D perhaps matching TRBD1 (5 bases). V gave up 3 bases and J gave up 6 bases, with 9 bases separating them. The CDR3 loop spans 13 amino acids.

This chain links TRBV5-4 with TRBJ2-5; D is perhaps TRBD2 (6 bases). Trimming took off 4 bases at V and 3 bases at J, with 10 bases between the two ends. This CDR3 is 13 amino acids long. Per germline, CDR1 SGHNT and CDR2 YYREEE (reference sequence). The CDR3 region has the DNA TGTGCCAGCAGCAGGGGACTTGAAGAGACCCAGTACTTC. Amino acids: CASSRGLEETQYF.

The chain is built from TRBV27 and TRBJ1-2; D gene uncertain. V gave up 4 bases and J gave up 3 bases, with 6 bases separating them. In germline, CDR1 is MNHEY, CDR2 SMNVEV (reference sequence). The CDR3 extends over 12 amino acids. The CDR3 DNA follows: TGTGCCAGCAGTTCAGAATACTATGGCTACACCTTC. Protein sequence: CASSSEYYGYTF.

V and J are TRBV2 and TRBJ1-1; no clear D. V lost 4 bases to trimming and J lost 1 base, with 7 bases between them. This CDR3 comprises 13 residues. Looked up from germline, CDR1 is SNHLY and CDR2 is FYNNEI. In DNA form, the CDR3 reads TGTGCCAGCAGTGGTAGCAGGAACACTGAAGCTTTCTTT. The encoded protein is CASSGSRNTEAFF.

The chain has TRBV5-1 and TRBJ2-1; 9 bases fit TRBD2. From germline, CDR1 is SGHRS and CDR2 YFSETQ. V shed 0 bases, J shed 8 bases, and the junction held 6 bases outside the gene matches. The CDR3 totals 15 residues. CDR3 in DNA: TGCGCCAGCAGCTTGGCGGGGACTAGCTCTGATGAGCAGTTCTTC. Translation gives CASSLAGTSSDEQFF.

The V call is TRBV6-5, the J call TRBJ1-1, with D possibly being TRBD1 (6 bases). Trimming pared 7 bases from V and 2 bases from J, leaving 11 bases between. The CDR3 is 13 residues long. CDR1 and CDR2 (germline): MNHEY, SVGAGI. The CDR3 loop reads CASKGGLNTEAFF. In DNA, the CDR3 is TGTGCCAGCAAGGGGGGGCTAAACACTGAAGCTTTCTTT.

This chain connects TRBV29-1 to TRBJ2-3, with D possibly matching TRBD2 (5 bases). CDR1 and CDR2 from the germline V gene are SQVTM and ANQGSEA. V was shortened by 6 bases and J by 2 bases, with 15 bases between the two germline ends. The CDR3 is 14 residues long. The CDR3 nucleotides read TGCAGCGTCTTTGGTGAGGGATACACAGATACGCAGTATTTT. This gives the protein CSVFGEGYTDTQYF.

The rearrangement uses TRBV28 and TRBJ1-2; 7 bases agree with TRBD1. Trimming removed 2 bases from V and 1 base from J; junction bases left unmatched: 4. Germline V gene sequence: CDR1 MDHEN, CDR2 SYDVKM. This CDR3 region has 15 residues. CDR3 sequence: CASSLGGQNNYGYTF. As DNA, the CDR3 is TGTGCCAGCAGTTTAGGGGGACAGAATAACTATGGCTACACCTTC.

The V gene is TRBV6-5, the J gene TRBJ2-7; 11 nucleotides line up with TRBD2. In germline, CDR1 is MNHEY, CDR2 SVGAGI. The CDR3 covers 15 residues. Losses at the gene ends were 5 bases for V and 0 bases for J; bases not matched to a gene: 3. CDR3 nucleotides: TGTGCCAGCAGTCCTAGCGGGGGGATCTCCTACGAGCAGTACTTC. It is translated as CASSPSGGISYEQYF.

The J gene is TRBJ2-5, the V gene TRBV5-4, with TRBD2 matching 8 bases. Germline V lookup: CDR1 SGHNT, CDR2 YYREEE (reference sequence). The CDR3 extends over 15 amino acids. Trimming cost V 0 bases and J 4 bases; bases outside gene matches: 5. The CDR3 nucleotides read TGTGCCAGCAGCTTGGGAGCGGGAGTGGGAGAGACCCAGTACTTC. Protein product: CASSLGAGVGETQYF.

The chain couples TRBV6-6 to TRBJ2-1, with 8 bases lining up with TRBD2. The CDR3 is made up of 14 amino acids. Germline CDR1 reads MNHNY; CDR2 reads SVGAGI (reference sequence). V lost 7 bases to trimming and J lost 9 bases; unmatched junction nucleotides: 11. CDR3 residues: CASITGGLAPEQFF. CDR3 coding DNA: TGTGCCAGCATTACTGGAGGACTAGCTCCTGAGCAGTTCTTC.

This chain uses TRBV11-2 with TRBJ2-1; D is unresolved. The ends were cut back, 0 bases at V and 5 bases at J, with 5 bases in the middle. Germline-derived CDR1 and CDR2 are SGHAT and FQNNGV. The CDR3 is made up of 13 amino acids. The CDR3 sequence: CASSLELNNEQFF. CDR3 nucleotides: TGTGCCAGCAGCTTAGAACTCAACAATGAGCAGTTCTTC.

This chain uses TRBV19 with TRBJ1-6; D unclear. V gave up 4 bases and J gave up 8 bases, with 9 bases separating them. The germline V gene encodes CDR1 LNHDA and CDR2 SQIVND (reference sequence). The CDR3 has 13 residues. CDR3 coding DNA: TGTGCCAGTAGTACAGGAATGGATTCACCCCTCCACTTT. Amino acid sequence: CASSTGMDSPLHF.

This chain connects TRBV19 to TRBJ2-3; 7 bases are a match to TRBD1. Trimming cost V 5 bases and J 4 bases; bases outside gene matches: 6. The germline CDR1 and CDR2 sequences are LNHDA and SQIVND (reference sequence). The length of the CDR3 is 14 residues. In nucleotides, the CDR3 is TGTGCCAGTAGTCCCGGACAGGCCGCAGATACGCAGTATTTT. Translation gives CASSPGQAADTQYF.

The sample holds a few counts of this clone. The rearrangement links TRBV11-3 to TRBJ2-3; D is undetermined. The V gene's germline CDR1 is SGHNT and CDR2 YENEEA. V lost 1 base and J lost 3, with 5 bases in between. This CDR3 spans 13 amino acids. The CDR3 sequence is CASSLVATDTQYF. The CDR3 DNA sequence: TGTGCCAGCAGCTTAGTTGCGACAGATACGCAGTATTTT.

The chain employs TRBV5-4 and TRBJ1-2, with D maybe TRBD1 (6 bases). Germline-derived CDR1 and CDR2 are SGHNT and YYREEE (reference sequence). The CDR3 loop spans 14 amino acids. The V end lost 6 bases, the J end lost 4 bases, and 16 bases lay between the germline ends. The DNA for the CDR3 is TGTGCCAGCACCTCCGGGGGGGCCCTCTATGGCTACACCTTC. It yields the protein CASTSGGALYGYTF. Drawing the rest from reference TRBV5-4 and TRBJ1-2, the complete variable domain is ETGVTQSPTHLIKTRGQQVTLRCSSQSGHNTVSWYQQALGQGPQFIFQYYREEENGRGNFPPRFSGLQFPNYSSELNVNALELDDSALYLCASTSGGALYGYTFGSGTRLTVV.

J is TRBJ2-2 and V is TRBV5-1, with 7 bases matching TRBD2. V shed 1 base and J 0 bases; nucleotides not matched to a gene: 0. CDR1 SGHRS and CDR2 YFSETQ come from the germline V gene. The CDR3 sequence is 15 residues long. CDR3 protein: CASSLSGTNTGELFF. The CDR3 bases are TGCGCCAGCAGCTTGAGCGGGACGAACACCGGGGAGCTGTTTTTT.